The 8 T cell receptor beta chains below come from one sample, sequenced in a study of a mutant IDH1 vaccine in newly diagnosed glioma. Described time point: week 11, during vaccination. Topical imiquimod was applied with each vaccine dose, which held 300 ug of mutant IDH1 20-mer peptide. Which antigens these TCRs recognize remains unknown. Assay used: immunoSEQ multiplex PCR; TCRdb lists only in-frame clones, some missing. The sample consists of about 61,000 clones, about four fifths of them appearing once. This sample comprised PBMCs, obtained from a glioma patient whose treatment included an IDH1 peptide vaccine. The receptors derive from a man aged 50 to 59 with glioma.

This clone was seen just once. The chain employs TRBV6-1 and TRBJ1-5; D remains ambiguous. Per germline, CDR1 MNHNS and CDR2 SASEGT. This CDR3 has 14 amino acids. V gave up 1 base and J gave up 7 bases, with 11 bases separating them. In DNA form, the CDR3 reads TGTGCCAGCAGTGAAGTAACCGGCAGGCAGCCCCAGCATTTT. Its protein product is CASSEVTGRQPQHF.

The chain combines TRBV4-1 with TRBJ1-2, with D perhaps TRBD1 (6 bases). The CDR3 has 16 residues. The V gene lost 0 bases and the J gene lost 8 bases, with 19 bases spanning the gap. The germline CDR1 and CDR2 sequences are MGHRA and YSYEKL. The CDR3 loop is CASSQEGRGGFRGYTF. The CDR3 bases are TGCGCCAGCAGCCAAGAAGGGAGGGGGGGCTTTCGGGGCTACACCTTC.

This chain uses TRBV5-3 with TRBJ2-2, with a tentative D call TRBD2 (6 bases). TRBV5-3 falls under the ORF class, with uncertain function. This CDR3 comprises 16 residues. Between the trimmed V and J ends, which lost 4 bases and 2 bases, there was a span of 15 bases. DNA for the CDR3: TGTGCCAGAAGCACCCATGCGGGATTAAACACCGGGGAGCTGTTTTTT. Its translation: CARSTHAGLNTGELFF.

DNA of the CDR3: TGTGCCAGCAGTTTATTGGGTTACACTGAAGCTTTCTTT. It encodes CASSLLGYTEAFF. The V gene is TRBV28, the J gene TRBJ1-1; no clear D gene. Per the germline V gene, CDR1 is MDHEN and CDR2 is SYDVKM. There are 13 residues in the CDR3. Trimming left V 1 base short and J 3 bases short, with 6 bases between.

The J gene is TRBJ2-1, the V gene TRBV4-1, with D possibly TRBD1 on 5 matching bases. This CDR3 has 15 amino acids. Per germline, CDR1 MGHRA and CDR2 YSYEKL. Deletions cut 0 bases from V and 6 bases from J, with 12 bases between. CDR3 loop: CASSQDGQGGNEQFF. The CDR3, as DNA: TGCGCCAGCAGCCAAGATGGGCAGGGTGGCAATGAGCAGTTCTTC.

The chain carries TRBV7-2 and TRBJ1-2, with TRBD1 as a possible D gene (6 bases). This CDR3 is built from 14 residues. Between the trimmed V and J ends, which lost 0 bases and 5 bases, there was a span of 10 bases. Germline values: CDR1 SGHTA, CDR2 FQGNSA. The CDR3 region has the DNA TGTGCCAGCAGCTTAGCGTCAGGGGAGTATGGCTACACCTTC. Its protein is CASSLASGEYGYTF.

This clone is a singleton in its sample. The V call is TRBV7-2, the J call TRBJ1-2; D is uncertain. Per germline, CDR1 SGHTA and CDR2 FQGNSA. There are 15 residues in the CDR3. V gave up 5 bases and J gave up 1 base, with 14 bases separating them. Here the CDR3 DNA reads TGTGCCAGCAGCCCCCGGTTTGCATTTAACTATGGCTACACCTTC. This codes for CASSPRFAFNYGYTF. Supplemented by reference TRBV7-2 and TRBJ1-2, the full variable domain reads GAGVSQSPSNKVTEKGKDVELRCDPISGHTALYWYRQSLGQGLEFLIYFQGNSAPDKSGLPSDRFSAERTGGSVSTLTIQRTQQEDSAVYLCASSPRFAFNYGYTFGSGTRLTVV.

V usage is TRBV5-1 and J usage is TRBJ2-5; the D gene could be TRBD1 or TRBD2 (6 bases each). V was pared by 2 bases and J by 5 bases, with 10 bases between. The germline V gene encodes CDR1 SGHRS and CDR2 YFSETQ. The CDR3 is 13 residues long. The CDR3 loop reads CASSFRGQETQYF. The CDR3 nucleotides read TGCGCCAGCAGCTTCCGGGGGCAGGAGACCCAGTACTTC.